Listed below are T cell receptor beta chains from one sample, sequenced in a study of beta chain features in type 1 diabetes. Sequencing was performed with immunoSEQ multiplex PCR; in TCRdb, only in-frame clones are kept and a portion is missing. Of 150,000 or so clones listed, less than 9.5% are singletons. The sample was central memory CD4+ T cells from blood. The receptor set was obtained from a woman aged 18-30 years in good health. The CDR3 runs from the conserved cysteine through the conserved F or W. Each record gives: J gene, D gene, clone size, V gene, CDR3 protein, CDR3 DNA. The D gene is left open where the match is weak. Rows may omit the clone size; those that give it use once, few, many or a size class.

j_gene: TRBJ2-3; d_gene: NA; abundance: few; v_gene: TRBV7-3; CDR3aa: CASSPTYTDTQYF; CDR3nt: TGTGCCAGCAGCCCCACATACACAGATACGCAGTATTTT
j_gene: TRBJ1-6; d_gene: NA; abundance: few; v_gene: TRBV7-3; CDR3aa: CASSPGQGSPLHF; CDR3nt: TGTGCCAGCAGCCCGGGTCAGGGTTCACCCCTCCACTTT
j_gene: TRBJ1-5; d_gene: NA; abundance: few; v_gene: TRBV7-8; CDR3aa: CASSSEIAEPQHF; CDR3nt: TGTGCCAGCAGCTCGGAGATAGCGGAGCCCCAGCATTTT
j_gene: TRBJ2-1; d_gene: TRBD2; abundance: NA; v_gene: TRBV11-2; CDR3aa: CASSPPLLAGGYNEQFF; CDR3nt: TGTGCCAGCAGCCCCCCCCTACTAGCGGGGGGATACAATGAGCAGTTCTTC
j_gene: TRBJ2-5; d_gene: TRBD1; abundance: NA; v_gene: TRBV30; CDR3aa: CAWSSRTGKYF; CDR3nt: TGTGCCTGGAGTTCCCGGACAGGGAAGTACTTC
j_gene: TRBJ1-1; d_gene: TRBD1; abundance: NA; v_gene: TRBV6-4; CDR3aa: CASSTQGGTEAFF; CDR3nt: TGTGCCAGCAGTACTCAGGGGGGCACTGAAGCTTTCTTT
j_gene: TRBJ2-6; d_gene: NA; abundance: few; v_gene: TRBV6-6; CDR3aa: CASSLQLSGANVLTF; CDR3nt: TGTGCCAGCAGTTTACAGCTCTCTGGGGCCAACGTCCTGACTTTC
j_gene: TRBJ1-1; d_gene: NA; abundance: few; v_gene: TRBV9; CDR3aa: CASSDAPGEENTEAFF; CDR3nt: TGTGCCAGCAGCGACGCCCCTGGGGAGGAGAACACTGAAGCTTTCTTT
j_gene: TRBJ1-2; d_gene: NA; abundance: NA; v_gene: TRBV6-6; CDR3aa: CASTGMGNYGYTF; CDR3nt: TGTGCCAGCACAGGGATGGGTAACTATGGCTACACCTTC
j_gene: TRBJ2-3; d_gene: TRBD1; abundance: NA; v_gene: TRBV7-8; CDR3aa: CASSLGPAGQGGDTQYF; CDR3nt: TGTGCCAGCAGCCTAGGTCCCGCGGGACAGGGAGGAGATACGCAGTATTTT
j_gene: TRBJ2-7; d_gene: NA; abundance: NA; v_gene: TRBV6-5; CDR3aa: CASSPPGAYEQYF; CDR3nt: TGTGCCAGCAGTCCCCCGGGAGCCTACGAGCAGTACTTC
j_gene: TRBJ1-6; d_gene: NA; abundance: NA; v_gene: TRBV2; CDR3aa: CASTLTGPRSALHF; CDR3nt: TGTGCCAGTACCCTGACAGGCCCCCGTTCGGCCCTCCACTTT
j_gene: TRBJ2-2; d_gene: TRBD1; abundance: NA; v_gene: TRBV10-3; CDR3aa: CAIRDRVKDTGELFF; CDR3nt: TGTGCCATCAGGGACAGGGTAAAGGACACCGGGGAGCTGTTTTTT
j_gene: TRBJ2-1; d_gene: TRBD2; abundance: NA; v_gene: TRBV5-1; CDR3aa: CASSAGSSGTGFF; CDR3nt: TGCGCCAGCAGCGCCGGCTCTAGCGGGACTGGGTTCTTC
j_gene: TRBJ2-5; d_gene: NA; abundance: NA; v_gene: TRBV7-2; CDR3aa: CASSLQSSQETQYF; CDR3nt: TGTGCCAGCAGCTTACAGTCTTCCCAAGAGACCCAGTACTTC
j_gene: TRBJ2-2; d_gene: TRBD1; abundance: NA; v_gene: TRBV4-3; CDR3aa: CASSQGTGPNTGELFF; CDR3nt: TGCGCCAGCAGCCAAGGGACAGGGCCGAACACCGGGGAGCTGTTTTTT
j_gene: TRBJ2-1; d_gene: NA; abundance: NA; v_gene: TRBV18; CDR3aa: CASSRQADEQFF; CDR3nt: TGTGCCAGCTCCAGGCAGGCCGATGAGCAGTTCTTC
j_gene: TRBJ1-5; d_gene: NA; abundance: NA; v_gene: TRBV6-5; CDR3aa: CASSSTGGDQPQHF; CDR3nt: TGTGCCAGCAGTTCCACTGGGGGGGATCAGCCCCAGCATTTT
j_gene: TRBJ1-5; d_gene: NA; abundance: NA; v_gene: TRBV9; CDR3aa: CASSKTAINQPQHF; CDR3nt: TGTGCCAGCAGCAAGACAGCGATCAATCAGCCCCAGCATTTT
j_gene: TRBJ2-2; d_gene: NA; abundance: few; v_gene: TRBV7-2; CDR3aa: CASSLYTGELFF; CDR3nt: TGTGCCAGCAGTCTCTACACCGGGGAGCTGTTTTTT
j_gene: TRBJ2-7; d_gene: NA; abundance: few; v_gene: TRBV7-2; CDR3aa: CASSPGTSFSEQYF; CDR3nt: TGTGCCAGCAGCCCTGGCACTAGTTTCTCCGAGCAGTACTTC
j_gene: TRBJ2-5; d_gene: TRBD2; abundance: NA; v_gene: TRBV4-1; CDR3aa: CASSPRGTSGEETQYF; CDR3nt: TGCGCCAGCAGCCCCCGCGGGACTAGCGGGGAGGAGACCCAGTACTTC
j_gene: TRBJ1-1; d_gene: NA; abundance: NA; v_gene: TRBV6-5; CDR3aa: CASSPTGNTEAFF; CDR3nt: TGTGCCAGCAGCCCCACAGGGAACACTGAAGCTTTCTTT
j_gene: TRBJ2-7; d_gene: NA; abundance: NA; v_gene: TRBV27; CDR3aa: CASSPTRPYEQYF; CDR3nt: TGTGCCAGCAGTCCGACACGTCCCTACGAGCAGTACTTC
j_gene: TRBJ1-1; d_gene: NA; abundance: NA; v_gene: TRBV7-9; CDR3aa: CASSFPTGVGAFF; CDR3nt: TGTGCCAGCAGCTTTCCAACAGGTGTCGGCGCTTTCTTT
j_gene: TRBJ2-3; d_gene: NA; abundance: few; v_gene: TRBV6-5; CDR3aa: CASSPAVDTQYF; CDR3nt: TGTGCCAGCAGCCCCGCGGTGGATACGCAGTATTTT
j_gene: TRBJ1-1; d_gene: NA; abundance: NA; v_gene: TRBV7-9; CDR3aa: CASSPGTSNTEAFF; CDR3nt: TGTGCCAGCAGCCCGGGGACATCGAACACTGAAGCTTTCTTT
j_gene: TRBJ1-4; d_gene: NA; abundance: NA; v_gene: TRBV30; CDR3aa: CAWSVQGPANEKLFF; CDR3nt: TGTGCCTGGAGTGTTCAGGGGCCTGCTAATGAAAAACTGTTTTTT
j_gene: TRBJ2-1; d_gene: TRBD2; abundance: few; v_gene: TRBV5-1; CDR3aa: CASYESGSSYNEQFF; CDR3nt: TGCGCCAGCTATGAGAGCGGGAGCTCCTACAATGAGCAGTTCTTC
j_gene: TRBJ1-1; d_gene: NA; abundance: few; v_gene: TRBV7-2; CDR3aa: CASSPRDSMNTEAFF; CDR3nt: TGTGCCAGCAGCCCACGAGACAGCATGAACACTGAAGCTTTCTTT
j_gene: TRBJ2-7; d_gene: NA; abundance: few; v_gene: TRBV5-1; CDR3aa: CASSFEGKRDEQYF; CDR3nt: TGCGCCAGCAGCTTTGAAGGGAAGAGGGACGAGCAGTACTTC
j_gene: TRBJ2-6; d_gene: TRBD1; abundance: NA; v_gene: TRBV4-3; CDR3aa: CASSPAGGSGANVLTF; CDR3nt: TGCGCCAGCAGCCCAGCAGGGGGCTCTGGGGCCAACGTCCTGACTTTC
j_gene: TRBJ2-3; d_gene: NA; abundance: NA; v_gene: TRBV18; CDR3aa: CASYRGRTDTQYF; CDR3nt: TGTGCCAGCTACCGTGGGCGCACAGATACGCAGTATTTT
j_gene: TRBJ1-1; d_gene: TRBD1; abundance: few; v_gene: TRBV6-1; CDR3aa: CASSPGQTYTEAFF; CDR3nt: TGTGCCAGCAGCCCGGGACAGACTTACACTGAAGCTTTCTTT
j_gene: TRBJ2-5; d_gene: TRBD1; abundance: NA; v_gene: TRBV7-7; CDR3aa: CASSSQGQGEKTQYF; CDR3nt: TGTGCTAGCAGTTCACAGGGACAGGGCGAAAAGACCCAGTACTTC
j_gene: TRBJ2-3; d_gene: TRBD2; abundance: few; v_gene: TRBV9; CDR3aa: CASSEREGGTDTQYF; CDR3nt: TGTGCCAGCAGCGAGCGGGAGGGGGGCACAGATACGCAGTATTTT
j_gene: TRBJ1-2; d_gene: TRBD1; abundance: NA; v_gene: TRBV5-1; CDR3aa: CASTREGGGYGYTF; CDR3nt: TGCGCCAGCACCAGGGAAGGGGGCGGCTATGGCTACACCTTC
j_gene: TRBJ2-5; d_gene: NA; abundance: many; v_gene: TRBV4-3; CDR3aa: CASSQDANGDRTQYF; CDR3nt: TGCGCCAGCAGCCAAGATGCCAACGGTGATCGGACCCAGTACTTC
j_gene: TRBJ1-2; d_gene: TRBD1; abundance: NA; v_gene: TRBV28; CDR3aa: CASMGQNYEGYTF; CDR3nt: TGTGCCAGCATGGGACAGAACTACGAGGGCTACACCTTC
j_gene: TRBJ2-1; d_gene: NA; abundance: few; v_gene: TRBV7-9; CDR3aa: CASSPKRRLTYNEQFF; CDR3nt: TGTGCCAGCAGCCCAAAGCGGCGACTAACCTACAATGAGCAGTTCTTC
j_gene: TRBJ1-1; d_gene: NA; abundance: few; v_gene: TRBV30; CDR3aa: CAWSSGYGEAFF; CDR3nt: TGTGCCTGGAGTTCCGGCTACGGGGAAGCTTTCTTT
j_gene: TRBJ1-2; d_gene: NA; abundance: NA; v_gene: TRBV4-1; CDR3aa: CASSRMTGNNYGYTF; CDR3nt: TGCGCCAGCAGCCGGATGACCGGGAACAACTATGGCTACACCTTC
j_gene: TRBJ2-7; d_gene: NA; abundance: NA; v_gene: TRBV5-1; CDR3aa: CASSLRSGDNEQYF; CDR3nt: TGCGCCAGCAGCCTACGGAGCGGGGACAACGAGCAGTACTTC
j_gene: TRBJ2-7; d_gene: TRBD1; abundance: few; v_gene: TRBV18; CDR3aa: CASSPQGATVGREQYF; CDR3nt: TGTGCCAGCTCGCCCCAGGGGGCCACAGTGGGCCGCGAGCAGTACTTC
j_gene: TRBJ1-4; d_gene: TRBD1; abundance: few; v_gene: TRBV30; CDR3aa: CAWRPGQHEKLFF; CDR3nt: TGTGCCTGGAGACCGGGACAGCATGAAAAACTGTTTTTT
j_gene: TRBJ2-7; d_gene: NA; abundance: NA; v_gene: TRBV2; CDR3aa: CASSLRVAYEQYF; CDR3nt: TGTGCCAGCAGCCTCCGGGTAGCCTACGAGCAGTACTTC
j_gene: TRBJ2-1; d_gene: NA; abundance: few; v_gene: TRBV21-1; CDR3aa: CASSSRRGLSYNEQFF; CDR3nt: TGTGCCAGCAGCTCTCGCAGGGGGCTCTCCTACAATGAGCAGTTCTTC
j_gene: TRBJ2-1; d_gene: NA; abundance: many; v_gene: TRBV18; CDR3aa: CASSPRGTGYNEQFF; CDR3nt: TGTGCCAGCTCACCGCGGGGGACAGGCTACAATGAGCAGTTCTTC